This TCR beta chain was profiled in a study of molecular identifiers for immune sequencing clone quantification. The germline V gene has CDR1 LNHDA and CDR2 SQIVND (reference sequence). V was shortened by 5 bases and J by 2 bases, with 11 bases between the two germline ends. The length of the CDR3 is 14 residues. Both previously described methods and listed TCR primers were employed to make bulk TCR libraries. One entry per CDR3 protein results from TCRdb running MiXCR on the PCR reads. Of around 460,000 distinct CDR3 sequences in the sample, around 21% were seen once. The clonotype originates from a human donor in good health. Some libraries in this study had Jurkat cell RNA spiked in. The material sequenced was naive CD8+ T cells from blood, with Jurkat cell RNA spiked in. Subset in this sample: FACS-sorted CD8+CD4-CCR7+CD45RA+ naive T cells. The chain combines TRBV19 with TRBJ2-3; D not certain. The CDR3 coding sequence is TGTGCCAGTAGTTGGAACAGTCCCACAGATACGCAGTATTTT. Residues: CASSWNSPTDTQYF.